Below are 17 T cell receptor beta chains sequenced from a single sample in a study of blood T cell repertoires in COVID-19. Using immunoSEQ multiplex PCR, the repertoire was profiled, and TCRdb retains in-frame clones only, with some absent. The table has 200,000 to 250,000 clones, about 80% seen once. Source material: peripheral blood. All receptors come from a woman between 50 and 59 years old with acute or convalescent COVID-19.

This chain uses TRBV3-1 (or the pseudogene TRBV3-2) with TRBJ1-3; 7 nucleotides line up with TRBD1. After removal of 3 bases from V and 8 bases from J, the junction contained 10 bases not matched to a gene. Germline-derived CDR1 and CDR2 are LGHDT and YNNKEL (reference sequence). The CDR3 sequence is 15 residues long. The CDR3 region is CASSHTGEPSHTIYF. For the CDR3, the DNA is TGTGCCAGCAGCCATACAGGGGAACCCTCACACACCATATATTTT.

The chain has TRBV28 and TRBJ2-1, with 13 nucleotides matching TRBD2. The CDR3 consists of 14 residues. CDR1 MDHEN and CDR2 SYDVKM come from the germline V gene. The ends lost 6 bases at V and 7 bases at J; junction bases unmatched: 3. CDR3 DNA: TGTGCCAGCAGCCGGACTAGCGGGAGAAATGAGCAGTTCTTC. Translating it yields CASSRTSGRNEQFF.

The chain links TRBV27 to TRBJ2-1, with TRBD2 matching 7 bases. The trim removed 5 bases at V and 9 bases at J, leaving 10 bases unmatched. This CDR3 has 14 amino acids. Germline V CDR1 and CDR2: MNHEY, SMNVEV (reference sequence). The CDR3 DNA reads TGTGCCAGCAGTCCCGCGGGAGAAGGGCGTGAGCAGTTCTTC. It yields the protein CASSPAGEGREQFF.

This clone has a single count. The CDR3 loop reads CASALGAGTEAFF. The CDR3 DNA reads as TGTGCCAGCGCCCTGGGAGCTGGCACTGAAGCTTTCTTT. The genes are TRBV12-3 or TRBV12-4 and TRBJ1-1; no clear D gene. This CDR3 contains 13 residues. V was clipped by 8 bases and J by 4 bases, with 14 bases between them.

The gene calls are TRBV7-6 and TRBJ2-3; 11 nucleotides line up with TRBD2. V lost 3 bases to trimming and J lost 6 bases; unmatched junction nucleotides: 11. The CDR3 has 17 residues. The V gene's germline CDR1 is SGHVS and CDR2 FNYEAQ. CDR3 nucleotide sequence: TGTGCCAGCAGCTTCCTATTAGCGGGGGGGCCCGAGGATACGCAGTATTTT. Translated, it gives CASSFLLAGGPEDTQYF.

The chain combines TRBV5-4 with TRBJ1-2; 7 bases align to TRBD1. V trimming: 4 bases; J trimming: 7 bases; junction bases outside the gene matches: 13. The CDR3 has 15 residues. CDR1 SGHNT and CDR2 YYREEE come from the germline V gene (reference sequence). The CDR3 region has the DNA TGTGCCAGCAGCCGTGTGGACAGGCAAGAGGGTGGCTACACCTTC. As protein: CASSRVDRQEGGYTF.

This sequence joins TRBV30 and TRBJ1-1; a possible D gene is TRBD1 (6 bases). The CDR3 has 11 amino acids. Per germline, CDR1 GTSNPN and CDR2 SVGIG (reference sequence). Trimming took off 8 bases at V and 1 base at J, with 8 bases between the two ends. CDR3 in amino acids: CARQENTEAFF. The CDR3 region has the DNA TGTGCCCGACAGGAGAACACTGAAGCTTTCTTT.

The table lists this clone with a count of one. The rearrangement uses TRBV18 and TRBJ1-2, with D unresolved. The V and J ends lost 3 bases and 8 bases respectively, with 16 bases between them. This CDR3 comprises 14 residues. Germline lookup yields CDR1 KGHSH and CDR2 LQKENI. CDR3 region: CASSPSDPGRGYTF. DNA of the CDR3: TGTGCCAGCTCACCTTCCGACCCGGGGAGGGGCTACACCTTC.

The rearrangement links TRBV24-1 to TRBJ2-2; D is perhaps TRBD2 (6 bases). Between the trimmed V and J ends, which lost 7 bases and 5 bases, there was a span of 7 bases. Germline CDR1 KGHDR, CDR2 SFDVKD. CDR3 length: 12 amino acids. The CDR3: CATRGGTGELFF. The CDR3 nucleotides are TGTGCCACCAGGGGGGGAACCGGGGAGCTGTTTTTT.

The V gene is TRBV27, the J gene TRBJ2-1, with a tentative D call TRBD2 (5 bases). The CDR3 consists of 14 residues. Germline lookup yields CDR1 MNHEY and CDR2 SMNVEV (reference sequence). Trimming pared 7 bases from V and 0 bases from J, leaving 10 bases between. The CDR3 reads CASTRGYSYNEQFF. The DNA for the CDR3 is TGTGCCAGCACCCGGGGATACTCCTACAATGAGCAGTTCTTC.

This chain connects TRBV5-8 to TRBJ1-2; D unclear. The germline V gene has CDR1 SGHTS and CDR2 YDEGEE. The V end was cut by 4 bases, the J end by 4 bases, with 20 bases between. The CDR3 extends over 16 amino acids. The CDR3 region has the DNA TGTGCCAGCAGCCTGATACTGACGGGGAGTAGCTATGGCTACACCTTC. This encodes CASSLILTGSSYGYTF.

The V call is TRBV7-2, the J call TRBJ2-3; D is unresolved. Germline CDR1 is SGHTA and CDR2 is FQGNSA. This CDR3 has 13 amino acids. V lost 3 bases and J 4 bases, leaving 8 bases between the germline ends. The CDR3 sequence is CASSFPSSDTQYF. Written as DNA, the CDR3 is TGTGCCAGCAGCTTCCCCTCGTCAGATACGCAGTATTTT.

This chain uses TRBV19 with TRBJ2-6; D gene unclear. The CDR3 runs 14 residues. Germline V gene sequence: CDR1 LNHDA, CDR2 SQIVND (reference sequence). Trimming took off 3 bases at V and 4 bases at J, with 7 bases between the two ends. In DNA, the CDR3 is TGTGCCAGTAGTATCGGGTACGGGGCCAACGTCCTGACTTTC. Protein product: CASSIGYGANVLTF.

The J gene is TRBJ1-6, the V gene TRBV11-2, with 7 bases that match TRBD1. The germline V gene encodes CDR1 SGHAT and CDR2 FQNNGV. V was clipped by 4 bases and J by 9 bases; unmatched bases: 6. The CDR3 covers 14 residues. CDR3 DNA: TGTGCCAGCAGCTCGTCGACAGGGACTTCACCCCTCCACTTT. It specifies CASSSSTGTSPLHF.

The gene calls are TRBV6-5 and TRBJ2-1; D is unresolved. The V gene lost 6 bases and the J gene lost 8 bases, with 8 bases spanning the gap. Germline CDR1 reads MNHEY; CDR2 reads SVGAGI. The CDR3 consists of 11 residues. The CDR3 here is CASSGSDEQFF. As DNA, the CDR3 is TGTGCCAGCAGCGGTTCGGATGAGCAGTTCTTC.

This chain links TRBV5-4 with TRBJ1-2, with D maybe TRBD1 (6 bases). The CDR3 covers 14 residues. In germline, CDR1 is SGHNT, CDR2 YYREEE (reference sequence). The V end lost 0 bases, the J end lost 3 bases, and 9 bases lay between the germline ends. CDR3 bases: TGTGCCAGCAGCTTGGAACAGGGTGACTATGGCTACACCTTC. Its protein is CASSLEQGDYGYTF.

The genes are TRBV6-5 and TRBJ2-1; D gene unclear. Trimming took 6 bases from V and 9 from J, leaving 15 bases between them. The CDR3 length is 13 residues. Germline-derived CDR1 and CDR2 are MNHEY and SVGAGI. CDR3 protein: CASSRVPTVEQFF. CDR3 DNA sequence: TGTGCCAGCAGCCGGGTCCCCACGGTTGAGCAGTTCTTC.